This T cell receptor (beta chain) was identified in a study of naive and memory T cell subsets. The V gene lost 1 base and the J gene lost 0 bases, with 15 bases spanning the gap. The CDR3 is 17 amino acids. Germline CDR1 is SGHRS and CDR2 is YFSETQ. In its sample, this clonotype was seen a few times. Ligated cDNA underwent four rounds of PCR with nested alpha and beta constant region primers and SP2. TCRdb recomputed calls from the 5' RACE reads with MiXCR, one row per CDR3 protein. The table lists more than 50,000 distinct CDR3 sequences, under 10% of them singletons, with over 15% in the top ten. TCR cDNA received a 3' ligated oligonucleotide that carried a UMI.

The chain carries TRBV5-1 and TRBJ2-3; D is unresolved. The source of this sequence is a female donor in good health. CDR3 residues: CASSLFRSRTSTDTQYF. The CDR3 DNA reads TGCGCCAGCAGCTTGTTCCGCAGCCGAACTAGCACAGATACGCAGTATTTT.